Below are 24 T cell receptor beta chains sequenced from a single sample in a study of sequential checkpoint blockade in melanoma. Sample treatment: randomized to nivolumab then ipilimumab (arm A) or the reverse (arm B). Sequencing was performed with immunoSEQ multiplex PCR; in TCRdb, only in-frame clones are kept and a portion is missing. The table includes roughly 20,000 clones, around four fifths detected once. The sequencing here drew on CD8+ T cells sorted from blood (inferred from file names), taken from a patient given nivolumab and ipilimumab in sequence. These TCRs come from a human donor with melanoma.

DNA of the CDR3: TGTGCCAGCAGTTTATCTGGGAGAGGCAATCAGCCCCAGCATTTT. This sequence encodes CASSLSGRGNQPQHF. This chain joins TRBV27 and TRBJ1-5, with D unresolved. Germline assignment: CDR1 MNHEY and CDR2 SMNVEV (reference sequence). CDR3 length equals 15 residues. V lost 0 bases and J 2 bases, leaving 8 bases between the germline ends.

The chain combines TRBV5-4 with TRBJ2-2, with 7 positions matching TRBD2. Per germline, CDR1 SGHNT and CDR2 YYREEE (reference sequence). The CDR3 sequence is 17 residues long. J gave up 0 bases and V 0 bases, and 5 bases lay outside the gene matches. Written as DNA, the CDR3 is TGTGCCAGCAGCTTGGCCCGCGGGAGAGCGAACACCGGGGAGCTGTTTTTT. It yields the protein CASSLARGRANTGELFF.

The chain carries TRBV9 and TRBJ2-3, with 9 bases matching TRBD2. Trimming cost V 0 bases and J 2 bases; bases outside gene matches: 4. The CDR3 contains 16 residues. The V gene's germline CDR1 is SGDLS and CDR2 YYNGEE. DNA of the CDR3: TGTGCCAGCAGCGTAGCTATAGCGGGGGTCACAGATACGCAGTATTTT. It is translated as CASSVAIAGVTDTQYF.

This clone was observed once. The chain couples TRBV7-6 to TRBJ2-2; TRBD2 is a possible D gene (6 bases). The V gene lost 1 base and the J gene lost 7 bases, with 10 bases spanning the gap. The length of the CDR3 is 14 residues. Germline values: CDR1 SGHVS, CDR2 FNYEAQ. Here the CDR3 reads CASSLELAHGELFF. DNA for the CDR3: TGTGCCAGCAGCTTAGAACTAGCTCACGGGGAGCTGTTTTTT.

The rearrangement joins TRBV30 to TRBJ1-5, with 7 bases identical to TRBD1. After removal of 5 bases from V and 1 base from J, the junction contained 2 bases not matched to a gene. Germline V gives CDR1 GTSNPN, CDR2 SVGIG (reference sequence). The CDR3 is made up of 13 amino acids. Written as DNA, the CDR3 is TGTGCCTGGGGGACAGACAGCAATCAGCCCCAGCATTTT. Translated, it gives CAWGTDSNQPQHF.

This clone has only one observation. The chain couples TRBV28 to TRBJ2-1, with 9 bases identical to TRBD2. Germline CDR1 reads MDHEN; CDR2 reads SYDVKM. This CDR3 is 14 amino acids long. Losses at the gene ends were 5 bases for V and 8 bases for J; bases not matched to a gene: 7. The DNA of the CDR3 is TGTGCCAGCAGTCACCTGACTAGCGGCTATGAGCAGTTCTTC. This gives the protein CASSHLTSGYEQFF.

V gene TRBV11-2 combines with J gene TRBJ2-3; D gene unclear. CDR1 is SGHAT, CDR2 FQNNGV, per germline. Deletions cut 5 bases from V and 6 bases from J, with 12 bases between. The CDR3 spans 13 residues. The CDR3 DNA reads TGTGCCAGCAGCCTCAGACTGCTGGATACGCAGTATTTT. It codes for CASSLRLLDTQYF.

About this clone itself: The junction differs from germline at one of its ends, possibly a read error. Other DNA sequences within the sample encode an identical CDR3. The CDR3, as DNA: TGCGCCAGCAGTCTTACGGGGGGAGAAGCTTTCTTT. As protein: CASSLTGGEAFF. V is TRBV6-5 and J is TRBJ1-1, with D tentatively TRBD1 (5 bases). Germline V gene data show CDR1 as MNHEY and CDR2 as SVGAGI. The CDR3 is 12 residues long.

V gene TRBV7-9 combines with J gene TRBJ2-7; 7 positions match TRBD1. J gave up 0 bases and V 7 bases, and 6 bases lay outside the gene matches. The CDR3 is 14 amino acids. Germline-derived CDR1 and CDR2 are SEHNR and FQNEAQ (reference sequence). The CDR3 is CASTQTGDSYEQYF. CDR3 DNA sequence: TGTGCCAGCACCCAAACAGGGGACTCCTACGAGCAGTACTTC.

The chain carries TRBV13 and TRBJ2-1, with D possibly being TRBD2 (5 bases). The CDR3 totals 23 residues. Germline CDR1 is PRHDT and CDR2 is FYEKMQ (reference sequence). The V end lost 2 bases, the J end lost 5 bases, and 37 bases lay between the germline ends. In nucleotides, the CDR3 is TGTGCCAGCAGCTTATTCCCCGCACTAGTTCCCAAATCCCTTATTTCTGGTCACAATGAGCAGTTCTTC. It yields the protein CASSLFPALVPKSLISGHNEQFF.

The rearrangement joins TRBV27 to TRBJ2-7; no clear D. The CDR3 extends over 13 amino acids. Per germline, CDR1 MNHEY and CDR2 SMNVEV (reference sequence). Trimming left V 3 bases short and J 2 bases short, with 8 bases between. CDR3 loop: CASSFRGPYEQYF. DNA for the CDR3: TGTGCCAGCAGTTTCAGAGGCCCCTACGAGCAGTACTTC.

The CDR3 bases are TGTGCCAGCAGTTACTCCCGGGACAGGGGCAACTACGAGCAGTACTTC. Translated, it gives CASSYSRDRGNYEQYF. The genes are TRBV6-5 and TRBJ2-7, with 10 bases lining up with TRBD1. The germline CDR1 and CDR2 sequences are MNHEY and SVGAGI. The V gene end was trimmed by 0 bases and the J gene end by 3 bases; junction bases not matched to a gene: 5. This CDR3 has 16 amino acids.

The V and J genes are TRBV27 and TRBJ2-3, with unresolved D. The V and J ends lost 3 bases and 4 bases respectively, with 17 bases between them. The germline V gene has CDR1 MNHEY and CDR2 SMNVEV (reference sequence). CDR3 length: 16 amino acids. In nucleotides, the CDR3 is TGTGCCAGCAGTTTCGGTAGTATTCGTGACTCAGATACGCAGTATTTT. Translating it yields CASSFGSIRDSDTQYF.

This clone was picked up one time. V gene TRBV29-1 combines with J gene TRBJ2-7; 8 bases are shared with TRBD1. Trimming removed 5 bases from V and 0 bases from J; junction bases left unmatched: 9. CDR1 is SQVTM and CDR2 is ANQGSEA in the germline V gene. This CDR3 comprises 15 residues. The CDR3 DNA reads TGCAGCGTTACAGGGGGGTCGGACTTCTCCTACGAGCAGTACTTC. Protein: CSVTGGSDFSYEQYF.

This clone has more than one count but fewer than ten. This chain connects TRBV5-1 to TRBJ2-7; 11 nucleotides align to TRBD1. The CDR3 runs to 15 residues. Germline assignment: CDR1 SGHRS and CDR2 YFSETQ. V lost 0 bases, J lost 5 bases, and 4 bases stayed unmatched. CDR3 protein: CASSLVGTGGNEQYF. The CDR3 nucleotides read TGCGCCAGCAGCTTGGTGGGGACAGGGGGGAACGAGCAGTACTTC.

This chain connects TRBV15 to TRBJ2-7, with TRBD1 identical over 8 bases. The CDR3 is 14 amino acids. Trimming took 4 bases from V and 3 from J; bases not matched to a gene: 5. Germline values: CDR1 LNHNV, CDR2 YYDKDF (reference sequence). As DNA, the CDR3 is TGTGCCACCAGCACCGACAGGGGCCTCTACGAGCAGTACTTC. Translation gives CATSTDRGLYEQYF.

The V gene is TRBV5-5, the J gene TRBJ2-3; the match to TRBD2 covers 7 bases. CDR3 length: 16 residues. Germline assignment: CDR1 SGHKS and CDR2 YYEKEE (reference sequence). J gave up 3 bases and V 2 bases, and 9 bases lay outside the gene matches. The CDR3 DNA sequence: TGTGCCAGCAGCTTTTGGGGTCGAGCGGGAACAGATACGCAGTATTTT. Amino acid sequence: CASSFWGRAGTDTQYF.

J is TRBJ2-7 and V is TRBV27; TRBD1 might be the D (5 bases). In germline, CDR1 is MNHEY, CDR2 SMNVEV (reference sequence). The V end lost 5 bases, the J end lost 4 bases, and 9 bases lay between the germline ends. The CDR3 totals 12 residues. The CDR3 loop is CASSPQGYEQYF. The CDR3 coding sequence is TGTGCCAGCAGTCCCCAGGGTTACGAGCAGTACTTC.

V is TRBV5-1 and J is TRBJ2-3; D is ambiguous. The CDR3 consists of 11 residues. V gave up 4 bases and J gave up 6 bases, with 6 bases separating them. Germline assignment: CDR1 SGHRS and CDR2 YFSETQ. This chain's CDR3 is CASSLRDTQYF. The CDR3 bases are TGCGCCAGCAGCCTGAGGGATACGCAGTATTTT.

CDR3: CASSYEDRVGDGYTF. The CDR3 coding sequence is TGTGCCAGCAGTTATGAGGACAGGGTGGGTGATGGCTACACCTTC. V usage is TRBV6-6 and J usage is TRBJ1-2; the match to TRBD1 covers 8 bases. The V gene end was trimmed by 3 bases and the J gene end by 6 bases; junction bases not matched to a gene: 9. This CDR3 is 15 amino acids long. Germline V gene lookup returns CDR1 MNHNY and CDR2 SVGAGI (reference sequence).

The chain uses TRBV15 and TRBJ1-2, with TRBD1 identical over 7 bases. Germline loops: CDR1 LNHNV, CDR2 YYDKDF (reference sequence). V lost 2 bases and J lost 4; bases outside the gene matches: 4. The CDR3 contains 14 residues. CDR3 in DNA: TGTGCCACCAGCAGAAGGACAGGCGTCTATGGCTACACCTTC. It codes for CATSRRTGVYGYTF.

This clone was detected once. The V call is TRBV6-1, the J call TRBJ2-1, with D uncertain. Germline V gives CDR1 MNHNS, CDR2 SASEGT. The CDR3 covers 16 residues. V lost 0 bases to trimming and J lost 2 bases, with 11 bases between them. The CDR3 coding sequence is TGTGCCAGCAGTGAAGCGCGACACGCGCCCTACAATGAGCAGTTCTTC. This codes for CASSEARHAPYNEQFF.

This rearrangement joins TRBV13 to TRBJ1-5, with D maybe TRBD1 (6 bases). This CDR3 has 14 amino acids. CDR1 and CDR2 (germline): PRHDT, FYEKMQ (reference sequence). The V end was cut by 0 bases, the J end by 7 bases, with 10 bases between. The CDR3 region is CASSLGQGWQPQHF. The CDR3 DNA is TGTGCCAGCAGCTTAGGACAGGGATGGCAGCCCCAGCATTTT.

The CDR3 region is CASSLEPGGNSPLHF. CDR3 in DNA: TGTGCCAGCAGCTTAGAGCCCGGGGGTAATTCACCCCTCCACTTT. The chain employs TRBV7-9 and TRBJ1-6; a weak D match, TRBD1 (5 bases). CDR1 and CDR2 from the germline V gene are SEHNR and FQNEAQ (reference sequence). The V gene lost 1 base and the J gene lost 6 bases, with 10 bases spanning the gap. This CDR3 has 15 residues.